The 12 T cell receptor beta chains reported below all come from one sample, sequenced in a study of PD-L1 blockade in urothelial cancer. Libraries were prepared by immunoSEQ multiplex PCR; TCRdb keeps only in-frame clonotypes and omits some of them. The table has about 43,000 clones, 88% seen once. The sequenced sample was PBMCs, obtained around atezolizumab (anti-PD-L1) treatment. The receptors shown here come from a woman aged 55 to 70 with urothelial cancer.

The chain combines TRBV15 with TRBJ2-5; D gene unclear. The CDR3 covers 14 residues. CDR1 and CDR2 (germline): LNHNV, YYDKDF (reference sequence). Trimming pared 5 bases from V and 1 base from J, leaving 11 bases between. CDR3 nucleotide sequence: TGTGCCACCAGCGAGGCAGCTCGCCAAGAGACCCAGTACTTC. Translated: CATSEAARQETQYF.

This clone was seen just once. The rearrangement links TRBV4-3 to TRBJ2-7; D is perhaps TRBD1 (5 bases). Germline V gene data show CDR1 as LGHNA and CDR2 as YSLEER. The CDR3 sequence is 15 residues long. V was shortened by 3 bases and J by 2 bases, with 14 bases between the two germline ends. This chain's CDR3 is CASSQAPRGTYEQYF. The CDR3 nucleotides read TGCGCCAGCAGCCAGGCTCCTAGGGGTACCTACGAGCAGTACTTC.

The DNA of the CDR3 is TGTGCCAGCAGACACAGGGGCTCTGGAAACACCATATATTTT. As protein: CASRHRGSGNTIYF. This chain joins TRBV7-9 and TRBJ1-3; 7 bases are shared with TRBD1. This CDR3 region has 14 residues. The germline CDR1 and CDR2 sequences are SEHNR and FQNEAQ (reference sequence). Losses at the gene ends were 6 bases for V and 0 bases for J; bases not matched to a gene: 2. Using reference TRBV7-9 and TRBJ1-3 for the parts outside the CDR3, the full variable domain is DTGVSQNPRHKITKRGQNVTFRCDPISEHNRLYWYRQTLGQGPEFLTYFQNEAQLEKSRLLSDRFSAERPKGSFSTLEIQRTEQGDSAMYLCASRHRGSGNTIYFGEGSWLTVV.

This clone was detected only once. The chain carries TRBV7-6 and TRBJ2-2; weak D call: TRBD2 (5 bases). Germline loops: CDR1 SGHVS, CDR2 FNYEAQ. Deletions cut 0 bases from V and 2 bases from J, with 10 bases between. The length of the CDR3 is 16 residues. The CDR3 is CASSLAEDGNTGELFF. The CDR3 nucleotides are TGTGCCAGCAGCTTAGCGGAGGACGGCAACACCGGGGAGCTGTTTTTT.

This clone showed up just once. The gene calls are TRBV19 and TRBJ1-4; possibly TRBD1 for D (5 bases). V dropped 6 bases and J dropped 3 bases, with 11 bases sitting between them. CDR3 length: 14 residues. In germline, CDR1 is LNHDA, CDR2 SQIVND (reference sequence). CDR3 amino acids: CASRMGQANEKLFF. The CDR3 coding sequence is TGTGCCAGTAGGATGGGGCAGGCTAATGAAAAACTGTTTTTT.

The chain has TRBV9 and TRBJ2-1; D is possibly TRBD2 (5 bases). The CDR3 length is 15 residues. Germline lookup yields CDR1 SGDLS and CDR2 YYNGEE. V dropped 1 base and J dropped 2 bases, with 10 bases sitting between them. As DNA, the CDR3 is TGTGCCAGCAGCGTAACCGGGGAACCCTACAATGAGCAGTTCTTC. This translates into CASSVTGEPYNEQFF.

This rearrangement joins TRBV2 to TRBJ1-6; 9 bases line up with TRBD1. The CDR3 length is 16 residues. V gave up 6 bases and J gave up 10 bases; unmatched junction bases: 13. CDR1 and CDR2 from the germline V gene are SNHLY and FYNNEI. The CDR3 coding sequence is TGTGCCAGCAGCCTTCAGGGACAGGGAAGGGGCTCACCCCTCCACTTT. It specifies CASSLQGQGRGSPLHF.

This clone came up once. This chain connects TRBV28 to TRBJ2-3; D may be TRBD2 (6 bases). There are 14 residues in the CDR3. The germline gives CDR1 MDHEN, CDR2 SYDVKM. V was trimmed by 5 bases and J by 3 bases, leaving 12 bases between them. The CDR3 DNA follows: TGTGCCAGCAGTCCTAGACTAGTTACAGATACGCAGTATTTT. It is translated as CASSPRLVTDTQYF.

The rearrangement uses TRBV5-4 and TRBJ2-5; 16 nucleotides line up with TRBD2. V lost 3 bases and J lost 4; bases outside the gene matches: 12. Germline CDR1 and CDR2: SGHNT and YYREEE (reference sequence). The CDR3 runs to 19 residues. The CDR3 is CASSSGGLAGGPLTETQYF. The CDR3 region has the DNA TGTGCCAGCAGCTCCGGGGGACTAGCGGGAGGGCCTCTTACAGAGACCCAGTACTTC. Full variable domain (remainder filled in from reference TRBV5-4 and TRBJ2-5): ETGVTQSPTHLIKTRGQQVTLRCSSQSGHNTVSWYQQALGQGPQFIFQYYREEENGRGNFPPRFSGLQFPNYSSELNVNALELDDSALYLCASSSGGLAGGPLTETQYFGPGTRLLVL.

The chain combines TRBV7-2 with TRBJ2-1, with 10 positions matching TRBD2. This CDR3 region has 16 residues. CDR1 SGHTA and CDR2 FQGNSA come from the germline V gene. Trimming removed 5 bases from V and 3 bases from J; junction bases left unmatched: 7. As DNA, the CDR3 is TGTGCCAGCAGCACCATAGCGGGGGGCTTCTACAATGAGCAGTTCTTC. Translating it yields CASSTIAGGFYNEQFF.

The chain joins TRBV6-1 to TRBJ2-4, with 7 bases fitting TRBD1. The CDR3 extends over 13 amino acids. CDR1 and CDR2 from the germline V gene are MNHNS and SASEGT. The V gene end was trimmed by 8 bases and the J gene end by 6 bases; junction bases not matched to a gene: 7. CDR3 residues: CASDREGLNIQYF. The CDR3 DNA follows: TGTGCCAGCGACAGGGAAGGGCTAAACATTCAGTACTTC.

The V call is TRBV5-4, the J call TRBJ2-7; 10 bases map to TRBD1. The CDR3 covers 15 residues. Germline V gives CDR1 SGHNT, CDR2 YYREEE (reference sequence). The J segment lost 5 bases and the V segment lost 4 bases, leaving 9 bases of the junction unmatched. The CDR3 spells CASSQLGTGVNEQYF. In nucleotides, the CDR3 is TGTGCCAGCAGCCAACTCGGGACAGGGGTGAACGAGCAGTACTTC.